The 19 T cell receptor beta chains listed next were all sequenced from one sample in a study of cytomegalovirus exposure and HLA in healthy donors. TCRdb keeps only in-frame clones here, not all; method: immunoSEQ multiplex PCR. The sample consists of 150,000 to 200,000 clones, around 82% of them appearing once. Sequencing used PBMCs. The receptors originated from a man younger than 45 in good health and CMV-seropositive.

This chain joins TRBV5-1 and TRBJ2-2, with TRBD1 as a possible D gene (5 bases). With 7 bases removed from V and 0 bases from J, the gap between germline ends came to 13 bases. Germline values: CDR1 SGHRS, CDR2 YFSETQ. The CDR3 has 15 residues. The CDR3 sequence: CASYQGSANTGELFF. CDR3 bases: TGCGCCAGCTATCAGGGTTCCGCGAACACCGGGGAGCTGTTTTTT.

This chain links TRBV5-1 with TRBJ2-7; D unclear. V lost 0 bases, J lost 4 bases, and 8 bases lay in between. Germline V gene sequence: CDR1 SGHRS, CDR2 YFSETQ. This CDR3 is 13 amino acids long. DNA of the CDR3: TGCGCCAGCAGCTTGGCCCTAGGTTACGAGCAGTACTTC. Translating it yields CASSLALGYEQYF.

This clone came up once. The chain employs TRBV6-6 and TRBJ2-5; 11 bases align to TRBD2. The germline V gene has CDR1 MNHNY and CDR2 SVGAGI (reference sequence). This CDR3 has 14 residues. The V gene end was trimmed by 6 bases and the J gene end by 5 bases; junction bases not matched to a gene: 5. The CDR3 region is CASRSSGRWETQYF. The CDR3 coding sequence is TGTGCCAGCAGGTCTAGCGGGAGGTGGGAGACCCAGTACTTC.

The chain is built from TRBV2 and TRBJ1-1; D uncertain. Germline V gives CDR1 SNHLY, CDR2 FYNNEI. V lost 7 bases and J lost 1, with 10 bases in between. The CDR3 is made up of 13 amino acids. CDR3 residues: CASTAVQNTEAFF. The CDR3 nucleotides are TGTGCCAGCACCGCGGTCCAGAACACTGAAGCTTTCTTT.

V and J are TRBV7-9 and TRBJ1-5; D unclear. CDR3 length equals 12 residues. V lost 2 bases and J 6 bases, leaving 5 bases between the germline ends. Germline V CDR1 and CDR2: SEHNR, FQNEAQ (reference sequence). The CDR3 spells CASSLKAQPQHF. The CDR3 DNA reads TGTGCCAGCAGCTTAAAAGCTCAGCCCCAGCATTTT.

The CDR3 DNA reads TGCGCCAGCAGCCAAGAACAGGGGGCGTTTATAGGCTACACCTTC. This sequence encodes CASSQEQGAFIGYTF. The gene calls are TRBV4-1 and TRBJ1-2; 9 positions match TRBD1. The trim removed 0 bases at V and 8 bases at J, leaving 7 bases unmatched. The CDR3 is made up of 15 amino acids. Germline-derived CDR1 and CDR2 are MGHRA and YSYEKL.

The chain uses TRBV28 and TRBJ1-1, with 8 positions matching TRBD1. J gave up 2 bases and V 11 bases, and 16 bases lay outside the gene matches. The CDR3 is made up of 16 amino acids. Germline V gene sequence: CDR1 MDHEN, CDR2 SYDVKM. CDR3: CAVIGQGAPGNTEAFF. The CDR3 DNA reads TGTGCCGTCATTGGGCAGGGGGCGCCGGGAAACACTGAAGCTTTCTTT. Full variable domain (missing parts from reference TRBV28 and TRBJ1-1): DVKVTQSSRYLVKRTGEKVFLECVQDMDHENMFWYRQDPGLGLRLIYFSYDVKMKEKGDIPEGYSVSREKKERFSLILESASTNQTSMYLCAVIGQGAPGNTEAFFGQGTRLTVV.

The chain combines TRBV25-1 with TRBJ2-2; TRBD1 agrees at 9 bases. The CDR3 contains 18 residues. In germline, CDR1 is MGHDK, CDR2 SYGVNS. The trim removed 8 bases at V and 0 bases at J, leaving 13 bases unmatched. The CDR3 protein is CASSKPGQGVTNTGELFF. The DNA for the CDR3 is TGTGCCAGCTCGAAACCGGGACAGGGAGTTACGAACACCGGGGAGCTGTTTTTT.

CDR3: CASSFTGFENEQFF. DNA for the CDR3: TGCGCCAGCAGCTTCACAGGGTTTGAGAATGAGCAGTTCTTC. The genes are TRBV5-1 and TRBJ2-1, with D possibly TRBD1 on 6 matching bases. The V end lost 2 bases, the J end lost 7 bases, and 13 bases lay between the germline ends. CDR3 size: 14 residues. Germline V lookup: CDR1 SGHRS, CDR2 YFSETQ.

The genes are TRBV7-2 and TRBJ1-5; unclear D gene. Trimming stripped 3 bases from V and 2 bases from J, with 11 bases between. CDR3 length: 15 amino acids. Germline V gene sequence: CDR1 SGHTA, CDR2 FQGNSA. Here the CDR3 DNA reads TGTGCCAGCAGCTTGGGCCCCGGGGGCAATCAGCCCCAGCATTTT. It is translated as CASSLGPGGNQPQHF.

In this sample, this clone turned up once. The V gene is TRBV7-2, the J gene TRBJ2-2; 8 bases align to TRBD2. The CDR3 has 16 residues. Germline values: CDR1 SGHTA, CDR2 FQGNSA. After removal of 3 bases from V and 5 bases from J, the junction contained 8 bases not matched to a gene. The CDR3 nucleotides are TGTGCCAGCAGCTTTCCCGCGATAGCGGGAACCGGGGAGCTGTTTTTT. Protein product: CASSFPAIAGTGELFF.

The chain joins TRBV4-3 to TRBJ1-4; D is unresolved. CDR3 length: 14 amino acids. Trimming shortened V by 4 bases and J by 4 bases, and 10 bases separated the two germline ends. Germline CDR1 and CDR2: LGHNA and YSLEER. CDR3 nucleotides: TGCGCCAGCAGCCGTACAGATTTTAATGAAAAACTGTTTTTT. Translated, it gives CASSRTDFNEKLFF.

The J gene is TRBJ2-6, the V gene TRBV9; possible D gene TRBD1, 6 bases. The V end was cut by 4 bases, the J end by 2 bases, with 13 bases between. CDR1 and CDR2 from the germline V gene are SGDLS and YYNGEE. The CDR3 runs 16 residues. The CDR3 sequence: CASSSPKGAGANVLTF. CDR3 DNA: TGTGCCAGCAGCTCCCCGAAGGGGGCTGGGGCCAACGTCCTGACTTTC.

The genes are TRBV5-6 and TRBJ2-5; weak D call: TRBD1 (6 bases). Germline CDR1 is SGHDT and CDR2 is YYEEEE. V was cut by 7 bases and J by 4 bases, with 20 bases left in between. This CDR3 contains 15 residues. The CDR3 nucleotides read TGTGCCAGCGCTTTAACAGGGTCATTAGGAGAGACCCAGTACTTC. This encodes CASALTGSLGETQYF.

The chain is built from TRBV27 and TRBJ2-7, with TRBD2 matching over 7 bases. This CDR3 comprises 13 residues. The germline V gene encodes CDR1 MNHEY and CDR2 SMNVEV (reference sequence). V was clipped by 2 bases and J by 3 bases; unmatched bases: 1. The CDR3 DNA sequence: TGTGCCAGCAGTTTAGGACTAGACTACGAGCAGTACTTC. Translating it yields CASSLGLDYEQYF.

This chain links TRBV15 with TRBJ2-7; perhaps TRBD1 as D (5 bases). Per germline, CDR1 LNHNV and CDR2 YYDKDF (reference sequence). Trimming cost V 5 bases and J 0 bases, with 11 bases left between them. This CDR3 contains 14 residues. CDR3 in amino acids: CATSGTGFSYEQYF. As DNA, the CDR3 is TGTGCCACCAGCGGAACAGGTTTCTCCTACGAGCAGTACTTC.

This chain links TRBV21-1 with TRBJ2-7; the table's D call TRBD1 went unverified against the DNA. TRBV21-1 is noted as a pseudogene. The CDR3 loop spans 15 amino acids. The CDR3 is CASTIRGDSFYEQYF. CDR3 nucleotide sequence: TGTGCCAGCACGATCAGGGGGGACAGCTTCTACGAGCAGTACTTC.

This clone has just a few counts. V is TRBV7-9 and J is TRBJ2-1, with a possible D match to TRBD2 (5 bases). Germline V gene lookup returns CDR1 SEHNR and CDR2 FQNEAQ (reference sequence). This CDR3 has 14 residues. Trimming pared 3 bases from V and 3 bases from J, leaving 9 bases between. The CDR3 loop reads CASSFHRGYNEQFF. For the CDR3, the DNA is TGTGCCAGCAGCTTCCACCGGGGCTACAATGAGCAGTTCTTC.

The rearrangement uses TRBV6-6 and TRBJ2-1, with D unclear. CDR1 is MNHNY, CDR2 SVGAGI, per germline (reference sequence). The CDR3 loop spans 16 amino acids. Trimming removed 5 bases from V and 0 bases from J, with 14 bases in between. CDR3 protein: CASSPLGESSYNEQFF. CDR3 nucleotides: TGTGCCAGCAGTCCTCTTGGAGAGAGCTCCTACAATGAGCAGTTCTTC.